The source of this TCR beta chain is a study of blood T cell repertoires in COVID-19. In the study overall: The United States, Italy and Spain supplied acute and convalescent COVID-19 samples. Sample material is recorded as cDNA or gDNA derived from T cells, B-cell-depleted T cells, or PBMCs.

How the authors handled the data: Amplification of reference gene primers was used by the study to estimate nucleated cell counts. The table came from immunoSEQ multiplex PCR; TCRdb's copy has only in-frame clones and leaves some out. Clone size and V and J calls were adopted from that table, with D and trimming inferred from the DNA. The sample records 120,000 or so clones, roughly 90% being singletons. The germline V gene has CDR1 LGHDT and CDR2 YNNKEL (reference sequence). The CDR3 has 14 amino acids. The V gene lost 1 base and the J gene lost 2 bases, with 9 bases spanning the gap. The table lists this clone with a few counts.

The chain couples TRBV3-1 (or the pseudogene TRBV3-2) to TRBJ2-7, with a weak D call TRBD2 (5 bases). The origin of this receptor is a man over 45 with acute or convalescent COVID-19. The sequenced sample consisted of peripheral blood. The CDR3: CASSQVLVPYEQYF. CDR3 sequence (DNA): TGTGCCAGCAGCCAAGTACTAGTCCCCTACGAGCAGTACTTC.